This entry lists 4 T cell receptor beta chains sequenced from one sample in a study of control samples from healthy donors and cancer patients. Data came from immunoSEQ multiplex PCR; TCRdb stores just in-frame clones and leaves some out. The repertoire holds 170,000 or so clones, with 90% to 95% as singletons. Sequenced sample: blood. These receptor sequences come from a man between 18 and 29 years old in good health.

The chain employs TRBV19 and TRBJ1-1; D ambiguous. The CDR3 spans 15 residues. Germline V lookup: CDR1 LNHDA, CDR2 SQIVND (reference sequence). V was shortened by 1 base and J by 5 bases, with 14 bases between the two germline ends. CDR3 sequence reads: CASSIVRGEWTEAFF. Here the CDR3 DNA reads TGTGCCAGTAGTATAGTTCGGGGAGAGTGGACTGAAGCTTTCTTT. Supplemented by reference TRBV19 and TRBJ1-1, the full variable domain reads DGGITQSPKYLFRKEGQNVTLSCEQNLNHDAMYWYRQDPGQGLRLIYYSQIVNDFQKGDIAEGYSVSREKKESFPLTVTSAQKNPTAFYLCASSIVRGEWTEAFFGQGTRLTVV.

The rearrangement uses TRBV7-9 and TRBJ2-2, with a tentative D call TRBD1 (6 bases). CDR1 is SEHNR, CDR2 FQNEAQ, per germline (reference sequence). The length of the CDR3 is 15 residues. Trimming pared 6 bases from V and 6 bases from J, leaving 17 bases between. CDR3 protein: CASSFRTGLPGELFF. The DNA of the CDR3 is TGTGCCAGCAGTTTTCGAACAGGGTTACCCGGGGAGCTGTTTTTT.

The chain's CDR3 is CASSPGGAVSGANVLTF. In DNA form, the CDR3 reads TGTGCCAGCTCACCTGGGGGGGCAGTCTCAGGGGCCAACGTCCTGACTTTC. The chain combines TRBV18 with TRBJ2-6, with D possibly matching TRBD2 (7 bases). V lost 3 bases and J lost 4, with 16 bases in between. Germline V gene data show CDR1 as KGHSH and CDR2 as LQKENI. The CDR3 length is 17 residues.

The J gene is TRBJ2-1, the V gene TRBV4-1, with D possibly being TRBD1 (6 bases). CDR1 is MGHRA, CDR2 YSYEKL, per germline. V was clipped by 2 bases and J by 12 bases, with 14 bases between them. This CDR3 region has 13 residues. The CDR3 is CASSQLEGQRQFF. In DNA form, the CDR3 reads TGCGCCAGCAGCCAACTTGAGGGACAACGGCAGTTCTTC.